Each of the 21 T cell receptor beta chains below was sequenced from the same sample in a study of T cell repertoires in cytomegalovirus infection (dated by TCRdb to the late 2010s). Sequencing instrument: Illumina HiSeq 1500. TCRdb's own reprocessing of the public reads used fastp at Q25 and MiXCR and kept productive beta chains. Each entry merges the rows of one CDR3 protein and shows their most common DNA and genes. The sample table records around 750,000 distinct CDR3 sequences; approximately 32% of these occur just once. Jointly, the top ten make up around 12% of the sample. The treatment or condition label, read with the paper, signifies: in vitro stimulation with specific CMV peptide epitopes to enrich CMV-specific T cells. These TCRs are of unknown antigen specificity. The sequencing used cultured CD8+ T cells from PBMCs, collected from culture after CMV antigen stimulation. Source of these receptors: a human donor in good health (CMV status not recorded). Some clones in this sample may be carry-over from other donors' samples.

CDR3 nucleotide sequence: TGTGCCAGCAGCCTTGGGACTGTTACCTACAATGAGCAGTTCTTC. Amino acids: CASSLGTVTYNEQFF. This chain joins TRBV7-9 and TRBJ2-1, with a possible D match to TRBD2 (6 bases). The germline gives CDR1 SEHNR, CDR2 FQNEAQ (reference sequence). The CDR3 consists of 15 residues. The germline V and J ends were trimmed by 5 bases and 2 bases, with 13 bases remaining between them. Complete variable domain (other parts from reference TRBV7-9 and TRBJ2-1): DTGVSQNPRHKITKRGQNVTFRCDPISEHNRLYWYRQTLGQGPEFLTYFQNEAQLEKSRLLSDRFSAERPKGSFSTLEIQRTEQGDSAMYLCASSLGTVTYNEQFFGPGTRLTVL.

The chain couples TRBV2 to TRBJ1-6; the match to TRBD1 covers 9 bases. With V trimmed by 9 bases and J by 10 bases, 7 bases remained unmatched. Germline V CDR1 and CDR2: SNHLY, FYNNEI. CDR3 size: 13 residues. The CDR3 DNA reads TGTGCCAGGGGCGGGACAGGGAGATCACCCCTCCACTTT. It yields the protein CARGGTGRSPLHF.

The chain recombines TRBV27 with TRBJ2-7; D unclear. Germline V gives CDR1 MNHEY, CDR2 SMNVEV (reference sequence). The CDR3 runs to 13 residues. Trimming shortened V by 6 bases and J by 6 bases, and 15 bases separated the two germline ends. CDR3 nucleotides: TGTGCCAGCAGCCCGCTGGGAAACGCCGAGCAGTACTTC. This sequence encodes CASSPLGNAEQYF.

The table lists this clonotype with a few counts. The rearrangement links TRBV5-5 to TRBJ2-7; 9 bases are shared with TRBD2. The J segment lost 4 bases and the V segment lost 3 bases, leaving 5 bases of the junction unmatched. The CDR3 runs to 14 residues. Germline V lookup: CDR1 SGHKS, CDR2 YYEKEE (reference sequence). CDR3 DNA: TGTGCCAGCAGCTCACCGGGACTAGCTTACGAGCAGTACGTC. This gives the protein CASSSPGLAYEQYV.

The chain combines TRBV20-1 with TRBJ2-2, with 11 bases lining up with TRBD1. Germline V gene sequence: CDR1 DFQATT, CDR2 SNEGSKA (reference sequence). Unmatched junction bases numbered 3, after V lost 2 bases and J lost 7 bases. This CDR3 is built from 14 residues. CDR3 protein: CSARWDRGDGELFF. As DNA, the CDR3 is TGCAGTGCTAGATGGGACAGGGGGGACGGGGAGCTGTTTTTT.

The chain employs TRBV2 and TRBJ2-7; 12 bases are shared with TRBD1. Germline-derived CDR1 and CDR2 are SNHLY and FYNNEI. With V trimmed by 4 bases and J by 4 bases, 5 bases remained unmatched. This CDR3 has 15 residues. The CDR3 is CASSGTGQGAYEQYF. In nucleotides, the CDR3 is TGTGCCAGCAGTGGGACGGGACAGGGGGCTTACGAGCAGTACTTC.

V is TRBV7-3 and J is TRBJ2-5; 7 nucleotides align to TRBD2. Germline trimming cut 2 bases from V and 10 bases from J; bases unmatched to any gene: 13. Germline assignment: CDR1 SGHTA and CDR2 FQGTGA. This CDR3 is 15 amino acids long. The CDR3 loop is CASSLLGLPRGDQYF. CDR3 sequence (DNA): TGTGCCAGCAGCTTACTGGGACTACCTCGGGGGGACCAGTACTTC.

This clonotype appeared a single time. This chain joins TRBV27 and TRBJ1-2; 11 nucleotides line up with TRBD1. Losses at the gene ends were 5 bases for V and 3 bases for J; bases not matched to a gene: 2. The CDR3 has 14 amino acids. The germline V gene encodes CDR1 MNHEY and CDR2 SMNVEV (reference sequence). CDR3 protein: CASSRTGGYYGYTF. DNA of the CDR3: TGTGCCAGCAGTCGGACAGGGGGCTACTATGGCTACACCTTC.

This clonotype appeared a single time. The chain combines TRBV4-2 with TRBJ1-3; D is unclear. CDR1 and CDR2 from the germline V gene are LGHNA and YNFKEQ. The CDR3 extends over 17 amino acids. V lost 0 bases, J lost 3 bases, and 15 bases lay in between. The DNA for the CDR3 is TGTGCCAGCAGCCAAGACTCCCCAGGCGCTCTTGGAAACACCATATATTTT. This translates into CASSQDSPGALGNTIYF.

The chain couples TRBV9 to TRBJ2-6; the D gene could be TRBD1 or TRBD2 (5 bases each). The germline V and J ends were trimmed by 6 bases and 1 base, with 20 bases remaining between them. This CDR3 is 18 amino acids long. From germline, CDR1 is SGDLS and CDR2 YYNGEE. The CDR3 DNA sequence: TGTGCCAGCAAAGGGACGGGTGTTGGTGGTTCTGGGGCCAACGTCCTGACTTTC. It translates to CASKGTGVGGSGANVLTF.

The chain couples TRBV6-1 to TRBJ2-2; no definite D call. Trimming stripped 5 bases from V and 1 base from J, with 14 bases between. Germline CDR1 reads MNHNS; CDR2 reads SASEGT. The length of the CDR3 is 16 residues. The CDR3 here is CASSTPEWGNTGELFF. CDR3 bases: TGTGCCAGCAGTACCCCGGAATGGGGGAACACCGGGGAGCTGTTTTTT.

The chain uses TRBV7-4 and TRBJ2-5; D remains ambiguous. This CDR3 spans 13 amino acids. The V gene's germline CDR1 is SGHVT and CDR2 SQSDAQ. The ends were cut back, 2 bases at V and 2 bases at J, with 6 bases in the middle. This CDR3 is CASSLKPQETQYF. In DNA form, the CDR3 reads TGTGCCAGCAGCTTAAAGCCTCAAGAGACCCAGTACTTC.

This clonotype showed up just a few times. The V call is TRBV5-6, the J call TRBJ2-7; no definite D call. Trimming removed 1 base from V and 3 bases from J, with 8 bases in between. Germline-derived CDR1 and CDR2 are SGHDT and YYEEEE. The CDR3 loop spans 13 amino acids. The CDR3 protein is CASSLSTDYEQYV. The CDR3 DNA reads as TGTGCCAGCAGCTTGTCTACAGACTACGAGCAGTACGTC.

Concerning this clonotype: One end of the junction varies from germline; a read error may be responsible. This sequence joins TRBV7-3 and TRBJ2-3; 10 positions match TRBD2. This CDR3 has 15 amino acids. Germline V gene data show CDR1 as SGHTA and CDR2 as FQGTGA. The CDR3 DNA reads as TGTGCCGGCAGCTTAAGCGGGGGGGCTGGAGATACGCAGTATTTT. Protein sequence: CAGSLSGGAGDTQYF. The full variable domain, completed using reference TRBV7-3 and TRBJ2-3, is GAGVSQTPSNKVTEKGKYVELRCDPISGHTALYWYRQSLGQGPEFLIYFQGTGAADDSGLPNDRFFAVRPEGSVSTLKIQRTERGDSAVYLCAGSLSGGAGDTQYFGPGTRLTVL.

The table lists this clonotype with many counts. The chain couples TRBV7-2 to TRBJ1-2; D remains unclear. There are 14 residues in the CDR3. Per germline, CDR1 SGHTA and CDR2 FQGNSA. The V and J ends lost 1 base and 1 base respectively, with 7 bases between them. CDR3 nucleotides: TGTGCCAGCAGCTTAGAGAGATTTAACTATGGCTACACCTTC. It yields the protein CASSLERFNYGYTF.

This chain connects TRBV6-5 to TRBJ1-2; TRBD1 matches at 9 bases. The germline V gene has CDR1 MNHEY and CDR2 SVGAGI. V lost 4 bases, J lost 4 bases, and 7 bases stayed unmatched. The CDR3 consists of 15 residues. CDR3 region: CASSLRGQGIYGYTF. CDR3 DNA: TGTGCCAGCAGTTTACGGGGACAGGGTATCTATGGCTACACCTTC.

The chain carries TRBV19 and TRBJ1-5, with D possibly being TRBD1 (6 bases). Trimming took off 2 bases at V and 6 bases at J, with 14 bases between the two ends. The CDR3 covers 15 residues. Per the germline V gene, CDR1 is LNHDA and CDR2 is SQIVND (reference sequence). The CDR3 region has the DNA TGTGCCAGTAGTATAAAGCTCAGGGGTGCTCAGCCCCAGCATTTT. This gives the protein CASSIKLRGAQPQHF.

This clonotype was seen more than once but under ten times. CDR3 sequence (DNA): TGTGCCAGCAGTTCTACTAGCGGGGGGGCCTGGTGGAATGAGCAGTTCTTC. Protein product: CASSSTSGGAWWNEQFF. V usage is TRBV6-2 or TRBV6-3 and J usage is TRBJ2-1; 13 bases fit TRBD2. With V trimmed by 4 bases and J by 7 bases, 10 bases remained unmatched. This CDR3 has 17 amino acids. CDR1 is MNHEY, CDR2 SVGEGT, per germline.

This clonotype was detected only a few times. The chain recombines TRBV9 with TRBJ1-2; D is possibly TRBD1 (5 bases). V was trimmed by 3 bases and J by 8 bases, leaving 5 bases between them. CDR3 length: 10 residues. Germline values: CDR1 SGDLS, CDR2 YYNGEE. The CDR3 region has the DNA TGTGCCAGCAGCGCAGGGGGCTACACCTTC. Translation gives CASSAGGYTF.

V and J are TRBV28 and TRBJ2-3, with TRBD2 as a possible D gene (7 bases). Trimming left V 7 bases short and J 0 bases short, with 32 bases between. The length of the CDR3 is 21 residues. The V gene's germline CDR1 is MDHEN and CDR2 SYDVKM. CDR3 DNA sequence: TGTGCCAGCAACCTTCAGGTGGGGGGGCATCCGAACGGCATGAGCACAGATACGCAGTATTTT. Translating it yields CASNLQVGGHPNGMSTDTQYF. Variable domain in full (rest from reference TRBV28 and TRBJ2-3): DVKVTQSSRYLVKRTGEKVFLECVQDMDHENMFWYRQDPGLGLRLIYFSYDVKMKEKGDIPEGYSVSREKKERFSLILESASTNQTSMYLCASNLQVGGHPNGMSTDTQYFGPGTRLTVL.

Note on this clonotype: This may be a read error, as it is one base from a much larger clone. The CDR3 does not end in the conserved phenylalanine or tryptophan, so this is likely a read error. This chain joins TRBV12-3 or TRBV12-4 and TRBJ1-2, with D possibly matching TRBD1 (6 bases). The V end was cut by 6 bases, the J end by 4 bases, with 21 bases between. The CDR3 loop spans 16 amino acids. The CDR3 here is CASRSPGQPIAYGYTS. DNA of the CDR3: TGTGCCAGCAGATCCCCGGGACAACCTATAGCCTATGGCTACACCTCC.